Each of the 15 T cell receptor beta chains below was sequenced from the same sample in a study of T-cell memory formation after mild COVID-19. Each CDR3 protein gets one entry after TCRdb re-called the 5' RACE reads with MiXCR. In the table there are over 450,000 distinct CDR3 sequences, approximately 20% of which are singletons. The source material was PBMCs or a T cell subset sorted from them (not recorded which). The receptors originated from an adult woman who had mild COVID-19 (a few samples of this study predate the infection). Cell type and time point are not known.

The rearrangement joins TRBV5-1 to TRBJ1-2, with TRBD1 identical over 7 bases. Germline lookup yields CDR1 SGHRS and CDR2 YFSETQ. CDR3 size: 14 residues. V lost 7 bases, J lost 1 base, and 7 bases stayed unmatched. The chain's CDR3 is CASAHGDSNYGYTF. The CDR3 nucleotides read TGCGCCAGCGCACACGGGGACAGTAACTATGGCTACACCTTC.

This clonotype was recorded a few times. The rearrangement uses TRBV4-2 and TRBJ2-7; 7 nucleotides agree with TRBD1. V shed 4 bases and J 3 bases; nucleotides not matched to a gene: 9. The CDR3 runs to 15 residues. Per germline, CDR1 LGHNA and CDR2 YNFKEQ. CDR3 sequence reads: CASSPHDRDHYEQYF. In DNA, the CDR3 is TGTGCCAGCAGCCCTCATGACAGGGACCACTACGAGCAGTACTTC.

Only one count was recorded for this clonotype. The chain joins TRBV7-6 to TRBJ2-3, with TRBD2 as a possible D gene (7 bases). CDR1 SGHVS and CDR2 FNYEAQ come from the germline V gene. The CDR3 length is 15 residues. The V end was cut by 1 base, the J end by 5 bases, with 13 bases between. The CDR3 sequence is CASSLGGGPLDTQYF. The CDR3 bases are TGTGCCAGCAGCTTAGGGGGGGGGCCGCTAGATACGCAGTATTTT. Looking up the rest from reference TRBV7-6 and TRBJ2-3 gives the full variable domain: GAGVSQSPRYKVTKRGQDVALRCDPISGHVSLYWYRQALGQGPEFLTYFNYEAQQDKSGLPNDRFSAERPEGSISTLTIQRTEQRDSAMYRCASSLGGGPLDTQYFGPGTRLTVL.

In its sample, this clonotype was seen a few times. The chain combines TRBV20-1 with TRBJ1-2, with D perhaps TRBD1 (6 bases). Germline V CDR1 and CDR2: DFQATT, SNEGSKA (reference sequence). The CDR3 sequence is 16 residues long. Trimming shortened V by 6 bases and J by 0 bases, and 20 bases separated the two germline ends. The CDR3 is CSAPPAGGRANYGYTF. The CDR3 nucleotides are TGCAGTGCACCTCCGGCGGGGGGCCGAGCTAACTATGGCTACACCTTC.

This clonotype was recorded a few times. V usage is TRBV5-6 and J usage is TRBJ1-6; D perhaps matches TRBD1 (5 bases). Germline CDR1 and CDR2: SGHDT and YYEEEE. CDR3 size: 12 residues. Between the trimmed V and J ends, which lost 4 bases and 9 bases, there was a span of 8 bases. CDR3: CASSGRGSPLHF. The CDR3 DNA is TGTGCCAGCAGCGGGAGGGGTTCACCCCTCCACTTT.

This clonotype was seen a few times. This rearrangement joins TRBV5-4 to TRBJ1-2; 7 nucleotides align to TRBD1. From germline, CDR1 is SGHNT and CDR2 YYREEE (reference sequence). The CDR3 sequence is 13 residues long. With 3 bases clipped from V and 4 bases from J, the junction kept 3 bases outside the gene matches. The CDR3 sequence is CASSSWDSYGYTF. The DNA of the CDR3 is TGTGCCAGCAGCTCGTGGGACAGCTATGGCTACACCTTC.

This clonotype showed up just a few times. The rearrangement joins TRBV12-3 or TRBV12-4 to TRBJ1-4, with TRBD1 as a possible D gene (5 bases). V gave up 10 bases and J gave up 0 bases, with 21 bases separating them. This CDR3 spans 17 amino acids. In DNA, the CDR3 is TGTGCCATCAATTCGCAAGGGACGCCTGCAACTAATGAAAAACTGTTTTTT. It specifies CAINSQGTPATNEKLFF.

The chain is built from TRBV20-1 and TRBJ2-5, with D uncertain. This CDR3 region has 15 residues. The germline V gene has CDR1 DFQATT and CDR2 SNEGSKA (reference sequence). The V gene lost 3 bases and the J gene lost 2 bases, with 16 bases spanning the gap. The CDR3 DNA sequence: TGCAGTGCTAGCGGTGACTCGTGGGTGCAAGAGACCCAGTACTTC. Amino acids: CSASGDSWVQETQYF.

This clonotype was detected only a few times. The rearrangement uses TRBV5-1 and TRBJ2-5; 10 bases line up with TRBD2. Germline V lookup: CDR1 SGHRS, CDR2 YFSETQ. Trimming cost V 1 base and J 4 bases; bases outside gene matches: 4. The CDR3 loop spans 15 amino acids. This chain's CDR3 is CASSLQASGRETQYF. In DNA form, the CDR3 reads TGCGCCAGCAGCTTGCAGGCTAGCGGGAGAGAGACCCAGTACTTC.

The chain employs TRBV7-9 and TRBJ2-1; weak D call: TRBD1 (5 bases). The CDR3 extends over 16 amino acids. V lost 5 bases and J 6 bases, leaving 20 bases between the germline ends. Germline loops: CDR1 SEHNR, CDR2 FQNEAQ (reference sequence). The CDR3 DNA is TGTGCCAGCAGCCCCCAAGGGGTGATTAAACGCAATGAGCAGTTCTTC. This sequence encodes CASSPQGVIKRNEQFF.

Only a few counts were recorded for this clonotype. The V and J genes are TRBV12-3 or TRBV12-4 and TRBJ2-7; D remains ambiguous. Trimming pared 3 bases from V and 3 bases from J, leaving 9 bases between. The CDR3 totals 13 residues. The CDR3 DNA follows: TGTGCCAGCAGTTTTCGCCGATTCTACGAGCAGTACTTC. This encodes CASSFRRFYEQYF.

The rearrangement links TRBV4-1 to TRBJ1-4, with TRBD1 matching over 7 bases. Germline V gene data show CDR1 as MGHRA and CDR2 as YSYEKL. Unmatched junction bases numbered 5, after V lost 5 bases and J lost 2 bases. The CDR3 consists of 15 residues. CDR3 nucleotides: TGCGCCAGCAGCGCCAGGGGGGGGACTAATGAAAAACTGTTTTTT. Translated, it gives CASSARGGTNEKLFF.

The chain uses TRBV4-1 and TRBJ2-1; D is ambiguous. The CDR3 totals 12 residues. V was clipped by 5 bases and J by 5 bases, with 7 bases between them. CDR1 MGHRA and CDR2 YSYEKL come from the germline V gene. Written as DNA, the CDR3 is TGCGCCAGCAGCAGCAGACACAATGAGCAGTTCTTC. This encodes CASSSRHNEQFF.

The chain recombines TRBV5-1 with TRBJ2-5; 10 positions match TRBD2. The CDR3 runs to 17 residues. V was pared by 2 bases and J by 3 bases, with 10 bases of the junction left unmatched. The germline CDR1 and CDR2 sequences are SGHRS and YFSETQ. CDR3 amino acids: CASSLGLAGEGEETQYF. Written as DNA, the CDR3 is TGCGCCAGCAGCTTAGGCCTAGCGGGAGAAGGGGAAGAGACCCAGTACTTC.

This clonotype was observed once. The chain recombines TRBV19 with TRBJ1-6, with a weak D call TRBD1 (5 bases). Germline V gene lookup returns CDR1 LNHDA and CDR2 SQIVND (reference sequence). The CDR3 covers 13 residues. Trimming shortened V by 4 bases and J by 8 bases, and 9 bases separated the two germline ends. The CDR3 DNA reads TGTGCCAGTAGTACAACACAGGATTCACCCCTCCACTTT. Encoded protein: CASSTTQDSPLHF. Together with reference TRBV19 and TRBJ1-6, the CDR3 gives the full variable domain: DGGITQSPKYLFRKEGQNVTLSCEQNLNHDAMYWYRQDPGQGLRLIYYSQIVNDFQKGDIAEGYSVSREKKESFPLTVTSAQKNPTAFYLCASSTTQDSPLHFGNGTRLTVT.